This T cell receptor beta chain was recovered during a study of post-analysis software for immune sequencing data. Findings and limits, study-wide: When the samples were clustered directly with F measure, those that had been prepared in the same batch showed strong co-clustering. Included in a set of several TRBV segments more frequent in patients than controls were TRBV5-6, TRBV5-1 and TRBV20-1. Significantly lower normalized Chao1 diversity was seen in multiple sclerosis patients than in controls.

Presence of unique molecular identifiers characterized the TCR beta cDNA libraries. Starting from approximately 0.95 to 9.8 million T cells, the study yielded 460,000 or so cDNA molecules. TCRdb re-called the PCR reads through MiXCR, storing one row per CDR3 protein. The data hold around 200,000 distinct CDR3 sequences, with 29% observed a single time. V was shortened by 5 bases and J by 0 bases, with 15 bases between the two germline ends. CDR1 is SEHNR and CDR2 is FQNEAQ in the germline V gene (reference sequence). CDR3 length: 16 amino acids. Only a few counts were recorded for this clonotype. What it recognizes is unknown.

J is TRBJ2-3 and V is TRBV7-9, with D tentatively TRBD1 (5 bases). The clonotype was recovered from a girl younger than 18 with multiple sclerosis. Material for sequencing was blood. The CDR3 sequence: CASSLLQGASTDTQYF. For the CDR3, the DNA is TGTGCCAGCAGCCTCCTCCAGGGTGCTAGCACAGATACGCAGTATTTT.